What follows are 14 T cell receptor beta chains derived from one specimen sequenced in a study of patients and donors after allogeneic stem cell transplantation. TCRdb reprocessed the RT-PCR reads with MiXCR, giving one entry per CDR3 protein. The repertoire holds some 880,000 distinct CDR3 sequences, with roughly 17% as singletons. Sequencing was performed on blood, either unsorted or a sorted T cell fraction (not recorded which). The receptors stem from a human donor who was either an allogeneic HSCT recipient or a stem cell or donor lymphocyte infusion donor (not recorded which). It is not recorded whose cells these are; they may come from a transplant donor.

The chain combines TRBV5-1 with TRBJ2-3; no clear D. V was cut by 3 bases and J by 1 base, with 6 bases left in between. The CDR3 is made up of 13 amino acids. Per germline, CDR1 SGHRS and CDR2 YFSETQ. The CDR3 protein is CASSSSRTDTQYF. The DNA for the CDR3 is TGCGCCAGCAGCTCCTCCCGCACAGATACGCAGTATTTT.

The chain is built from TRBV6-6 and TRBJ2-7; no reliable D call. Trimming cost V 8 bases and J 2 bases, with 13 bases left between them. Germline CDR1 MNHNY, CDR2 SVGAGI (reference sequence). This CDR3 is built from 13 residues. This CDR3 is CASSHSPAYEQYF. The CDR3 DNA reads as TGTGCCAGCTCTCATTCCCCCGCCTACGAGCAGTACTTC.

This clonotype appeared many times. The CDR3 nucleotides are TGTGCCAGCAGTTACGGGACAGCGAACACTGAAGCTTTCTTT. Translation: CASSYGTANTEAFF. V is TRBV6-5 and J is TRBJ1-1; 7 bases fit TRBD1. Trimming took 2 bases from V and 1 from J; bases not matched to a gene: 1. This CDR3 is 14 amino acids long. Germline V gene sequence: CDR1 MNHEY, CDR2 SVGAGI.

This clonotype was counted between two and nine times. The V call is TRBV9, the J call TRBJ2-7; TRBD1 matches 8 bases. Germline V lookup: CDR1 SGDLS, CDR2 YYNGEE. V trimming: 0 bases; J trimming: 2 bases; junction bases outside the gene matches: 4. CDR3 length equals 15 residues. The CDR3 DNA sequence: TGTGCCAGCAGCGTAGAGGGGACAGGTCCCTACGAGCAGTACTTC. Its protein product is CASSVEGTGPYEQYF.

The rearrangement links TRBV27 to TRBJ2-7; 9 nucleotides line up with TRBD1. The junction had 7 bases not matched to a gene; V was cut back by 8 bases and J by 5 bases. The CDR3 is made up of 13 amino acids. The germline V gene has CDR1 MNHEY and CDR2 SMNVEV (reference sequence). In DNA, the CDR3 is TGTGCCAGCGGGACAGGGATCCTTGACGAGCAGTACTTC. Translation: CASGTGILDEQYF.

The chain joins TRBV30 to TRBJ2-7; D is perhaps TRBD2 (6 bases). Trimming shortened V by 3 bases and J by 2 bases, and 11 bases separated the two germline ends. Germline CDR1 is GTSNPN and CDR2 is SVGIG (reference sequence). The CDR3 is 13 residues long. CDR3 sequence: CAWSAGGPYEQYF. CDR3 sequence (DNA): TGTGCCTGGAGCGCCGGGGGACCCTACGAGCAGTACTTC.

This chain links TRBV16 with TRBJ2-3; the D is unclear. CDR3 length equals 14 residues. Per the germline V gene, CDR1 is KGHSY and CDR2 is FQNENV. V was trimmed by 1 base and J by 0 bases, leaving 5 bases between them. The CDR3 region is CASSQYRSTDTQYF. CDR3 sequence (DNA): TGTGCCAGCAGCCAATATAGAAGCACAGATACGCAGTATTTT.

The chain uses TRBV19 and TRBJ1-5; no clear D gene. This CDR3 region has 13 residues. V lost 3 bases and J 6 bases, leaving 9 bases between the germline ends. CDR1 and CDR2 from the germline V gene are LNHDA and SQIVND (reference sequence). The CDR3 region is CASSIPRIQPQHF. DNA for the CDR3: TGTGCCAGTAGTATTCCCCGTATTCAGCCCCAGCATTTT.

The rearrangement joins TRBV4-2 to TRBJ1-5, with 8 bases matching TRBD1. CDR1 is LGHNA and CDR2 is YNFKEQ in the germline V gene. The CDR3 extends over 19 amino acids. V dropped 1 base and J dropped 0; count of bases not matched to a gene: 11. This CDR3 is CASSQAAVGTGYSNQPQHF. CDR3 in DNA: TGTGCCAGCAGCCAAGCAGCCGTCGGGACAGGCTATAGCAATCAGCCCCAGCATTTT.

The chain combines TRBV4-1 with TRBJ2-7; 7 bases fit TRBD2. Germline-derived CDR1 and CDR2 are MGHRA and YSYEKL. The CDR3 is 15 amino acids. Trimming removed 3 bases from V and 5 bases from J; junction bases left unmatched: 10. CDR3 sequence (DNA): TGCGCCAGCAGCCACAGCCCTGGGAGGGGTGACGAGCAGTACTTC. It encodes CASSHSPGRGDEQYF.

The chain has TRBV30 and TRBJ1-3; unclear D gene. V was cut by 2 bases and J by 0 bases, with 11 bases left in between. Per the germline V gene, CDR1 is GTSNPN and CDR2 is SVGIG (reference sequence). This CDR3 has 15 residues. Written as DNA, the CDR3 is TGTGCCTGGAGTCCGGATATTCTCTCTGGAAACACCATATATTTT. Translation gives CAWSPDILSGNTIYF.

The CDR3 DNA is TGCAGCGTTGCGGGGGCTGGGGCCAACGTCCTGACTTTC. It is translated as CSVAGAGANVLTF. This sequence joins TRBV29-1 and TRBJ2-6; possible D gene TRBD2, 6 bases. Germline V gene sequence: CDR1 SQVTM, CDR2 ANQGSEA. This CDR3 is 13 amino acids long. Trimming removed 4 bases from V and 2 bases from J, with 6 bases in between.

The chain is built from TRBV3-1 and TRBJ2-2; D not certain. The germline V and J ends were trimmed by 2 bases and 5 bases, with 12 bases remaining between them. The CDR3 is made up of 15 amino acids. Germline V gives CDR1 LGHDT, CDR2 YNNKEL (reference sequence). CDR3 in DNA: TGTGCCAGCAGCCAAACCCCCCGAGTGACCGGGGAGCTGTTTTTT. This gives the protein CASSQTPRVTGELFF.

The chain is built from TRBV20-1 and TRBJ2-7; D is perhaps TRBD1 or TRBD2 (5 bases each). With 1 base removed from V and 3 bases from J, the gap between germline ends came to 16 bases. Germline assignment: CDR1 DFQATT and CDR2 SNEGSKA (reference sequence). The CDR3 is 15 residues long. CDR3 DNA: TGCAGTGCTAGAGCGGGACGGGGAAGCTGCTACGAGCAGTACTTC. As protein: CSARAGRGSCYEQYF.